The clone carrying this T cell receptor beta chain occurred a few times. The antigen remains undetermined. The same CDR3 also results from other DNA sequences found in this sample. Isolated RNA was reverse transcribed in full, so expressed TCRB transcripts were sequenced. Method: immunoSEQ multiplex PCR; TCRdb's copy keeps in-frame clones and lacks some. The data hold 860,000 or so clones, with roughly 16% observed a single time. The data are from a study of beta chain features in type 1 diabetes. Sorting of CD4+ naive, central memory, regulatory and stem cell-like memory cells was performed via CD45RO/CCR7/CD25/CD127/CD95/CD27. General study findings and limits: A PCR bias possibly favoring shorter templates would apply equally to patients and controls.

Per the germline V gene, CDR1 is MDHEN and CDR2 is SYDVKM. This CDR3 is 11 amino acids long. V dropped 6 bases and J dropped 5 bases, with 7 bases sitting between them. The TCR originated in a woman between 18 and 29 years old in good health. V usage is TRBV28 and J usage is TRBJ2-5; D gene unclear. The sample was naive CD4+ T cells from blood. CDR3 residues: CASSLGETQYF. CDR3 DNA sequence: TGTGCCAGCAGCCTGGGGGAGACCCAGTACTTC.